This T cell receptor (beta chain) stems from a study of T-cell memory formation after mild COVID-19. The study's findings and limits: Detection of some responders pre-infection suggested pre-existing cross-reactive memory T cells participated.

V was clipped by 11 bases and J by 7 bases, with 14 bases between them. This CDR3 has 11 residues. Germline V gene lookup returns CDR1 MNHNS and CDR2 SASEGT. Each CDR3 protein is one row after TCRdb ran MiXCR on the 5' RACE reads. The sample lists 540,000 or so distinct CDR3 sequences, about 20% occurring once. Comments on this clonotype: No antigen is known for it.

Sample: PBMCs or a T cell subset sorted from them (not recorded which). This clonotype was sampled from an adult woman who had mild COVID-19 (a few samples of this study predate the infection). Cell type and time point are not known. The chain couples TRBV6-1 to TRBJ1-1, with a weak D call TRBD1 (5 bases). CDR3 DNA: TGTGCCTCTCCCGCGGGGGTTGAAGCTTTCTTT. Translation: CASPAGVEAFF.